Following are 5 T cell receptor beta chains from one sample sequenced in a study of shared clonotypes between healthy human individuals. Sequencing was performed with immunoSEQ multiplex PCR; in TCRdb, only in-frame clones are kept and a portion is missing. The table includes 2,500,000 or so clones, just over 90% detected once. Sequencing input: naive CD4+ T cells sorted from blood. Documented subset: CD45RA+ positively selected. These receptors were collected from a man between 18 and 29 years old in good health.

The CDR3 DNA follows: TGCAGCGGATGGGACAGGGGGACTGAAGCTTTCTTT. Amino acids: CSGWDRGTEAFF. The chain joins TRBV29-1 to TRBJ1-1, with TRBD1 identical over 11 bases. The CDR3 totals 12 residues. Per germline, CDR1 SQVTM and CDR2 ANQGSEA. The V and J ends lost 7 bases and 5 bases, in that order; junction bases with no gene match: 3.

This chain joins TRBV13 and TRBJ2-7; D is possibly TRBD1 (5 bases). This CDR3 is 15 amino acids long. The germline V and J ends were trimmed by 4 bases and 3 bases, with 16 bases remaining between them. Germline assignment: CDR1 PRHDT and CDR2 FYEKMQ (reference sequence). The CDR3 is CASSYRTARDYEQYF. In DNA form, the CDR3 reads TGTGCCAGCAGCTACAGGACGGCCAGAGACTACGAGCAGTACTTC.

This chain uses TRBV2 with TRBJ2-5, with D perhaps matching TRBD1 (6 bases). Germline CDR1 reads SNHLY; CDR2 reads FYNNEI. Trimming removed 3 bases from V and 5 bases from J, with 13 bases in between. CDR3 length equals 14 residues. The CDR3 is CASSDRGIQETQYF. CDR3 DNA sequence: TGTGCCAGCAGTGACAGGGGCATTCAGGAGACCCAGTACTTC.

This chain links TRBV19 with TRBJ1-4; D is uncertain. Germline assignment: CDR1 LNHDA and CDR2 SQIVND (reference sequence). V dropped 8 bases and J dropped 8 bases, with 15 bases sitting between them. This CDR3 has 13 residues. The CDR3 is CASLMGLREKLFF. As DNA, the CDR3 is TGTGCCAGTTTGATGGGTTTAAGGGAAAAACTGTTTTTT. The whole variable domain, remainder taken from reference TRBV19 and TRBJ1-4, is DGGITQSPKYLFRKEGQNVTLSCEQNLNHDAMYWYRQDPGQGLRLIYYSQIVNDFQKGDIAEGYSVSREKKESFPLTVTSAQKNPTAFYLCASLMGLREKLFFGSGTQLSVL.

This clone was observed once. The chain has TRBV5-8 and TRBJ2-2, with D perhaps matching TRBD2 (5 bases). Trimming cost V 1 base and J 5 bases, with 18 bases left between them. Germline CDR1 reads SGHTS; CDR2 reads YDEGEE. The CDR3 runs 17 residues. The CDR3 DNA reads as TGTGCCAGCAGCTTGCTAGCCGGACCCGATAGAACCGGGGAGCTGTTTTTT. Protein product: CASSLLAGPDRTGELFF.